This T cell receptor beta chain was captured in a study of T cell changes during pregnancy in multiple sclerosis. The ends lost 2 bases at V and 4 bases at J; junction bases unmatched: 3. Germline CDR1 reads LNHDA; CDR2 reads SQIVND (reference sequence). This CDR3 has 16 residues. TCRdb keeps only in-frame clones here, not all; method: immunoSEQ multiplex PCR. The sample records around 80,000 clones, about 93% being singletons. The specimen comprised peripheral blood, sampled in the second trimester of pregnancy. The rearrangement links TRBV19 to TRBJ2-6; TRBD1 matches at 9 bases. The TCR comes from a female donor in good health, enrolled as a control in a pregnancy study. In DNA form, the CDR3 reads TGTGCCAGTAGTATATGGACAGGGGTAGGGGCCAACGTCCTGACTTTC. Protein: CASSIWTGVGANVLTF.